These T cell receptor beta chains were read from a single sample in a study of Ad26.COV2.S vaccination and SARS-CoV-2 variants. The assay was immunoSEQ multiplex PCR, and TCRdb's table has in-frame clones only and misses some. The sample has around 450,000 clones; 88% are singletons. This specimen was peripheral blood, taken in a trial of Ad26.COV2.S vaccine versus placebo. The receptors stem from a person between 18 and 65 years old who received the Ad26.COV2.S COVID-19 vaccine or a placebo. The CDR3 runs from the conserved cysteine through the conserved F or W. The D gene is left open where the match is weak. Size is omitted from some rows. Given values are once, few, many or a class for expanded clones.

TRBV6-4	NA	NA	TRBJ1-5	CASSDRTGSQPQHF	TGTGCCAGCAGTGACAGAACAGGGAGTCAGCCCCAGCATTTT
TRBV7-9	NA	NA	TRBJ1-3	CASSSTGTGNTIYF	TGTGCCAGCAGCTCAACAGGGACCGGAAACACCATATATTTT
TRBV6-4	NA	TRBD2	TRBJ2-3	CASSDLRGGTDTQYF	TGTGCCAGCAGTGATTTGCGGGGGGGCACAGATACGCAGTATTTT
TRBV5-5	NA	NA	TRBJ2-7	CASSLGSGLSSYEQYF	TGTGCCAGCAGCTTGGGTTCCGGGTTAAGCTCCTACGAGCAGTACTTC
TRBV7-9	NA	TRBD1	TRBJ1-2	CASSLTGGYGYTF	TGTGCCAGCAGCTTAACAGGGGGGTATGGCTACACCTTC
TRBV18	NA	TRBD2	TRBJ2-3	CASSPDGLAGTDTQYF	TGTGCCAGCTCACCAGACGGCCTAGCGGGCACAGATACGCAGTATTTT
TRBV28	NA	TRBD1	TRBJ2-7	CASSGGPAVSRPGQDRYEQYF	TGTGCCAGCAGTGGTGGGCCGGCCGTCTCACGTCCGGGACAGGATCGGTACGAGCAGTACTTC
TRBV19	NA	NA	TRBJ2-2	CASSIATSHTGELFF	TGTGCCAGTAGTATAGCGACTAGTCACACCGGGGAGCTGTTTTTT
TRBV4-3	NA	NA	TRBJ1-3	CASSQADPPKTGNTIYF	TGCGCCAGCAGCCAGGCAGACCCTCCCAAAACTGGAAACACCATATATTTT
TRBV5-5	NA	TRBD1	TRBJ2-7	CASSLVGQGPYEQYF	TGTGCCAGCAGCTTGGTAGGACAGGGACCCTACGAGCAGTACTTC
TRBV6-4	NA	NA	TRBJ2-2	CASSPSGTTGELFF	TGTGCCAGCAGTCCGTCTGGGACCACCGGGGAGCTGTTTTTT
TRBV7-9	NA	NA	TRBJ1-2	CAVTGALGYTF	TGTGCCGTAACCGGGGCGCTTGGCTACACCTTC
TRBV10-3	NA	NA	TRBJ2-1	CAISSLEGISRGDWNEQFF	TGTGCCATCAGTTCACTTGAGGGGATCTCTCGAGGAGATTGGAATGAGCAGTTCTTC
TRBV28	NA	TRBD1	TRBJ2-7	CASTIRGAGQGVMKGEQYF	TGTGCCAGCACTATTCGGGGGGCGGGACAGGGTGTTATGAAGGGCGAGCAGTACTTC
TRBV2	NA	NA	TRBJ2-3	CASSESGTQYF	TGTGCCAGCAGTGAGAGCGGGACGCAGTATTTT
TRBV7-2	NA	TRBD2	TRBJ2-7	CASSLAWTSPEQYF	TGTGCCAGCAGCTTAGCGTGGACTAGCCCCGAGCAGTACTTC
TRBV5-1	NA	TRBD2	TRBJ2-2	CASSLAGGGDTGELFF	TGCGCCAGCAGCTTGGCAGGCGGGGGTGACACCGGGGAGCTGTTTTTT
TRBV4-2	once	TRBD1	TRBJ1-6	CASSQSWDRGGNSPLHF	TGTGCCAGCAGCCAATCATGGGACAGGGGGGGAAATTCACCCCTCCACTTT
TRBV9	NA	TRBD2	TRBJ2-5	CASSYRLAGGSQETQYF	TGTGCCAGCAGCTACAGACTAGCGGGGGGTTCCCAAGAGACCCAGTACTTC
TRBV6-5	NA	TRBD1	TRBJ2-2	CASYRGQGTGELFF	TGTGCCAGTTACAGGGGGCAGGGCACCGGGGAGCTGTTTTTT
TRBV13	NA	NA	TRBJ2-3	CASSSLGTDTQYF	TGTGCCAGCAGCTCCCTAGGGACAGATACGCAGTATTTT
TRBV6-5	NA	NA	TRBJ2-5	CASSYPQGTQYF	TGTGCCAGCAGTTACCCACAGGGAACCCAGTACTTC
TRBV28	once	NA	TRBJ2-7	CASSLWGDTTYEQYF	TGTGCCAGCAGTTTGTGGGGTGACACTACCTACGAGCAGTACTTC
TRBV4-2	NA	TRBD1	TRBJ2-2	CASSQEGQGGTGELFF	TGTGCCAGCAGCCAAGAAGGACAGGGAGGCACCGGGGAGCTGTTTTTT
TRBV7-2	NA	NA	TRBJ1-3	CASSLGGPNTGNTIYF	TGTGCCAGCAGCTTGGGAGGGCCGAACACTGGAAACACCATATATTTT
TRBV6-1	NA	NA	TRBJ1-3	CASSDPTDYSGNTIYF	TGTGCCAGCAGTGACCCGACAGACTACTCTGGAAACACCATATATTTT
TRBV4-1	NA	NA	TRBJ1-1	CASSQPRTVSNTEAFF	TGCGCCAGCAGCCAGCCCAGGACGGTCTCGAACACTGAAGCTTTCTTT
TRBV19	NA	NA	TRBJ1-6	CASSIERRAPGPGSPLHF	TGTGCCAGTAGTATAGAACGCCGTGCACCGGGACCGGGCTCACCCCTCCACTTT
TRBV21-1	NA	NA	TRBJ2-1	CASSKEARGSSYNEQFF	TGTGCCAGCAGCAAAGAAGCGCGGGGGAGCTCCTACAATGAGCAGTTCTTC
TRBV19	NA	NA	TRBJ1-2	CASRNSSRNYGYTF	TGTGCCAGTAGGAACAGCTCCAGGAACTATGGCTACACCTTC
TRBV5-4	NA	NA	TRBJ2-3	CASSLARGPDTQYF	TGTGCCAGCAGCTTGGCCCGAGGTCCCGATACGCAGTATTTT
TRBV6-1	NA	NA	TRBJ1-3	CASSGRYSGPGNTIYF	TGTGCCAGCAGTGGACGATACTCGGGCCCGGGAAACACCATATATTTT
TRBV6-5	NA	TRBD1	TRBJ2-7	CASSFGTGPYEQYF	TGTGCCAGCAGTTTTGGGACAGGGCCCTACGAGCAGTACTTC
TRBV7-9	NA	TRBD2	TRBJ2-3	CASSSPGLAVPDTQYF	TGTGCCAGCAGTTCTCCGGGACTAGCTGTGCCGGATACGCAGTATTTT
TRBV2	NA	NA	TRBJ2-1	CASSESEGYNEQFF	TGTGCCAGCAGTGAATCGGAGGGATACAATGAGCAGTTCTTC
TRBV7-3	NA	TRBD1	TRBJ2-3	CASSTYGQESTDTQYF	TGTGCCAGCAGCACGTACGGACAGGAGAGCACAGATACGCAGTATTTT
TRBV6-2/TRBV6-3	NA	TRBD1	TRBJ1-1	CASSTGQELQTNTEAFF	TGTGCCAGCAGTACGGGACAGGAGCTACAAACGAACACTGAAGCTTTCTTT
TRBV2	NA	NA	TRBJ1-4	CASSHRDLKLFF	TGTGCCAGCAGCCATCGGGACCTCAAACTGTTTTTT
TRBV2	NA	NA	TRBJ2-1	CASSEFSTRSYNEQFF	TGTGCCAGCAGTGAGTTTTCAACTCGCTCCTACAATGAGCAGTTCTTC
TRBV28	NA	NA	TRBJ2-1	CASSFRGYHEQFF	TGTGCCAGCAGTTTCCGGGGTTATCATGAGCAGTTCTTC
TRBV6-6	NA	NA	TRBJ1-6	CASSYGASYNSPLHF	TGTGCCAGCAGTTACGGGGCCTCCTATAATTCACCCCTCCACTTT
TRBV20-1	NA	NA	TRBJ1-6	CSASLSYYNSPLHF	TGCAGTGCTAGTCTCAGCTACTATAATTCACCCCTCCACTTT
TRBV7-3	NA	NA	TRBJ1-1	CASSPHMHTEAFF	TGTGCCAGCAGCCCCCACATGCACACTGAAGCTTTCTTT
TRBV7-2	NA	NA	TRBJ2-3	CASSPRSGTGTDTQYF	TGTGCCAGCAGCCCTAGGTCAGGGACGGGCACAGATACGCAGTATTTT
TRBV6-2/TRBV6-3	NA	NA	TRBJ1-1	CASSYSGFTEAFF	TGTGCCAGCAGTTATTCGGGGTTCACTGAAGCTTTCTTT
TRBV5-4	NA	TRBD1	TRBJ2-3	CASSLLQGKDTQYF	TGTGCCAGCAGCTTGTTACAGGGGAAGGATACGCAGTATTTT
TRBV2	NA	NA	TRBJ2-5	CASINPGTDQETQYF	TGTGCCAGCATTAACCCCGGGACGGATCAAGAGACCCAGTACTTC
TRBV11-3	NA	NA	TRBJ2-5	CASSLGRQETQYF	TGTGCCAGCAGCCTGGGACGGCAAGAGACCCAGTACTTC
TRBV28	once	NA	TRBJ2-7	CASSLSGSRGFSYEQYF	TGTGCCAGCAGTTTAAGCGGTAGTCGGGGGTTCTCCTACGAGCAGTACTTC
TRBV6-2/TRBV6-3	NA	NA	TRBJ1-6	CASSITENSPLHF	TGTGCCAGCAGTATTACAGAGAATTCACCCCTCCACTTT
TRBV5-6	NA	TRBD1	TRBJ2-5	CASSLQGSGETQYF	TGTGCCAGCAGCTTACAGGGGTCGGGCGAGACCCAGTACTTC
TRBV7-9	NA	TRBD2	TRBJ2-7	CASSLQGGLTYEQYF	TGTGCCAGCAGCTTACAGGGAGGGCTAACCTACGAGCAGTACTTC
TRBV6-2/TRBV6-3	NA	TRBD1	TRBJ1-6	CASSYSPRTGMEEGDNSPLHF	TGTGCCAGCAGTTACTCACCCAGGACAGGGATGGAGGAAGGTGATAATTCACCCCTCCACTTT
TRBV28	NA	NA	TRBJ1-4	CASRTLRGSNEKLFF	TGTGCCAGCAGGACCCTTAGGGGCTCTAATGAAAAACTGTTTTTT